The rows below give T cell receptor beta chains drawn from one sample of a study of blood T cells in healthy people across ages. TCRdb analysed the 5' RACE reads with MiXCR anew, one entry per CDR3 protein. The table shows about 970,000 distinct CDR3 sequences, with roughly half occurring only once. Sequenced input: blood. The origin of the receptors is a woman between 55 and 75 years old in good health. Each CDR3 is given with its conserved first and last residue. Fields, in order: V gene, CDR3 length, J gene, D gene, clone size, CDR3 protein, CDR3 DNA. The D gene is left open where the match is weak. Clone sizes are given selectively: once, few, many, or a class where the clone is expanded.

TRBV20-1	13	TRBJ1-5	.	.	CSARGAGGQPQHF	TGCAGTGCTAGAGGGGCGGGAGGTCAGCCCCAGCATTTT
TRBV3-1	16	TRBJ2-1	TRBD2	.	CASSRSGLAGVGEQFF	TGTGCCAGCAGCCGCTCGGGACTAGCGGGAGTGGGGGAGCAGTTCTTC
TRBV7-2	15	TRBJ2-1	TRBD2	few	CASRKSGRSGNEQFF	TGTGCCAGCAGAAAGAGCGGGAGGAGTGGTAATGAGCAGTTCTTC
TRBV20-1	14	TRBJ2-5	.	few	CSAPPTGRGETQYF	TGCAGTGCTCCTCCTACAGGGAGGGGAGAGACCCAGTACTTC
TRBV4-3	14	TRBJ1-1	.	few	CASTRGGENTEAFF	TGCGCCAGCACCCGCGGGGGGGAAAACACTGAAGCTTTCTTT
TRBV7-8	14	TRBJ2-5	.	many	CASSLARYQETQYF	TGTGCCAGCAGCTTAGCGCGCTACCAAGAGACCCAGTACTTC
TRBV14	15	TRBJ2-5	.	.	CASSPQGLTYNEQYF	TGTGCCAGCAGCCCACAGGGTCTGACCTACAATGAGCAGTACTTC
TRBV12-3/TRBV12-4	15	TRBJ2-1	.	.	CASKKNRESYNEQFF	TGTGCCAGCAAAAAAAACAGGGAGTCTTACAATGAGCAGTTCTTC
TRBV25-1	13	TRBJ1-1	.	.	CASSADSRTEAFF	TGTGCCAGCAGTGCGGACAGTCGGACTGAAGCTTTCTTT
TRBV7-8	17	TRBJ1-2	.	.	CASSLKRAVPPNYGYTF	TGTGCCAGCAGCTTAAAGCGGGCAGTACCCCCTAACTATGGCTACACCTTC
TRBV5-1	13	TRBJ2-7	.	.	CASSLVAEYEQYF	TGCGCCAGCAGCTTGGTAGCGGAGTACGAGCAGTACTTC
TRBV20-1	13	TRBJ2-6	.	many	CSARGSGANVLTF	TGCAGCGCCCGCGGCTCTGGGGCCAACGTCCTGACTTTC
TRBV7-9	14	TRBJ2-7	.	few	CASSLAGRDYEQYF	TGTGCCAGCAGCTTAGCTGGCAGAGACTACGAGCAGTACTTC
TRBV20-1	16	TRBJ2-1	TRBD2	.	CSARGQLAGKLGEQFF	TGCAGTGCTAGAGGTCAACTAGCGGGAAAATTGGGTGAGCAGTTCTTC
TRBV29-1	13	TRBJ2-7	TRBD2	few	CSVGLAGGYEQYF	TGCAGCGTTGGGCTAGCGGGAGGTTACGAGCAGTACTTC
TRBV7-9	15	TRBJ2-7	TRBD1	.	CASSLFSGQGWGQYF	TGTGCCAGCAGCTTATTCTCCGGACAGGGATGGGGGCAGTACTTC
TRBV4-2	14	TRBJ2-1	.	.	CASSQPQRRDEQFF	TGTGCCAGCAGCCAACCGCAGCGAAGGGATGAGCAGTTCTTC
TRBV3-1	15	TRBJ1-3	.	.	CASSPSRSSGNTIYF	TGTGCCAGCAGCCCCTCTCGGTCCTCTGGAAACACCATATATTTT
TRBV20-1	12	TRBJ1-5	.	.	CSASIRNQPQHF	TGCAGTGCTAGTATCCGCAATCAGCCCCAGCATTTT
TRBV12-3/TRBV12-4	12	TRBJ2-1	.	few	CASRKLANEQFF	TGTGCCAGCAGAAAACTAGCCAATGAGCAGTTCTTC
TRBV30	11	TRBJ2-7	.	.	CAWAGVYEQYF	TGTGCCTGGGCAGGGGTCTACGAGCAGTACTTC
TRBV6-6	16	TRBJ2-3	.	few	CASSYPHSAGTDTQYF	TGTGCCAGCAGTTACCCGCACTCGGCAGGGACAGATACGCAGTATTTT
TRBV29-1	14	TRBJ1-2	TRBD1	few	CSAGQGVLAYGYTF	TGCAGCGCTGGACAGGGGGTACTTGCCTATGGCTACACCTTC
TRBV7-9	12	TRBJ1-3	.	.	CASRSPPDTIYF	TGTGCCAGCAGGTCCCCTCCGGACACCATATATTTT
TRBV7-9	19	TRBJ2-1	TRBD2	few	CASSLPTSGSRGSYNEQFF	TGTGCCAGCAGCTTACCCACTAGCGGGAGCAGGGGGTCCTACAATGAGCAGTTCTTC
TRBV7-2	16	TRBJ2-3	TRBD2	.	CASSSFLGRAGGMQYF	TGTGCCAGCAGCTCGTTTCTCGGGAGGGCCGGGGGTATGCAGTATTTT
TRBV27	14	TRBJ2-5	TRBD2	once	CASSSGTSGREQYF	TGTGCCAGCAGTTCCGGGACTAGCGGTAGAGAGCAGTACTTC
TRBV18	15	TRBJ2-3	TRBD1	.	CASSPDRVHTDTQYF	TGTGCCAGCTCTCCCGACAGGGTCCACACAGATACGCAGTATTTT
TRBV19	20	TRBJ1-4	.	.	CASSKSTATPFNPLNEKLFF	TGTGCCAGTAGCAAATCGACAGCAACCCCATTCAACCCGCTTAATGAAAAACTGTTTTTT
TRBV10-3	14	TRBJ2-3	.	few	CAISESARTDTQYF	TGTGCCATCAGTGAGTCGGCGAGGACAGATACGCAGTATTTT
TRBV29-1	13	TRBJ1-1	TRBD1	few	CSGAQGTNTEAFF	TGCAGCGGGGCACAGGGGACGAACACTGAAGCTTTCTTT
TRBV20-1	18	TRBJ2-6	.	.	CSASPRDQTHSGANVLTF	TGCAGTGCTAGTCCCAGGGACCAAACCCACTCTGGGGCCAACGTCCTGACTTTC
TRBV29-1	15	TRBJ2-5	.	.	CIVEDSSPAQETQYF	TGCATCGTTGAAGACAGTAGCCCCGCCCAAGAGACCCAGTACTTC
TRBV29-1	14	TRBJ2-3	TRBD1	.	CSVLKGTGDDTQYF	TGCAGCGTTTTGAAGGGGACAGGGGACGATACGCAGTATTTT